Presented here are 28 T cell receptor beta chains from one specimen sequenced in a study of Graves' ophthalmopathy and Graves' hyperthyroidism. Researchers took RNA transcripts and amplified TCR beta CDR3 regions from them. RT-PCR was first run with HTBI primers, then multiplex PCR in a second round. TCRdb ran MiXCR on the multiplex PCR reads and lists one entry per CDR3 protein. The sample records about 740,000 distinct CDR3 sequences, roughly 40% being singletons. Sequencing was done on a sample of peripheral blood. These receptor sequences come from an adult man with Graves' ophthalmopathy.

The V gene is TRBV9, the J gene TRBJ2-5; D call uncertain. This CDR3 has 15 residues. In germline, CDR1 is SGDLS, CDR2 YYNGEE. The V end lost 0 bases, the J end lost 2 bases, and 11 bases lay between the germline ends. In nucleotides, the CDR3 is TGTGCCAGCAGCGTAGAGGGAAGAGAGCAAGAGACCCAGTACTTC. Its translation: CASSVEGREQETQYF.

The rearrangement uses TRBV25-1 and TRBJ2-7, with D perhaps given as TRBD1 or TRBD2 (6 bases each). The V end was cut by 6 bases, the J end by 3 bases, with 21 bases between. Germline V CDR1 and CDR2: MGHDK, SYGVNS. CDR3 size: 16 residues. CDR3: CASSQEGGQALYEQYF. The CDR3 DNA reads TGTGCCAGCAGCCAGGAGGGGGGTCAGGCCCTCTACGAGCAGTACTTC.

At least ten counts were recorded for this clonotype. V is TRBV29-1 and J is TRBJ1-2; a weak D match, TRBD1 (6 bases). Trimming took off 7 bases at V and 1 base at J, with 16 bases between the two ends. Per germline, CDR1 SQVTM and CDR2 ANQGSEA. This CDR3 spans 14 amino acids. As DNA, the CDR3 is TGCAGCGCCGGGATTGACAGGATTAACTATGGCTACACCTTC. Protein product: CSAGIDRINYGYTF.

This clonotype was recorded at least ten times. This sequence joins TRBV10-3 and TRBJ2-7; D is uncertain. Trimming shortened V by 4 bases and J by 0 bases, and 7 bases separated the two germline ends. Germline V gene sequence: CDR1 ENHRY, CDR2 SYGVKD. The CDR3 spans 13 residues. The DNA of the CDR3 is TGTGCCATCAGTGGAAAGGCCTCCTACGAGCAGTACTTC. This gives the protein CAISGKASYEQYF.

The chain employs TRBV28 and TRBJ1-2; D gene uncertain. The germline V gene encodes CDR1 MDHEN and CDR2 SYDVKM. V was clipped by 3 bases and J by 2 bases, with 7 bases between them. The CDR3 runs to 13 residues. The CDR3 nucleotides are TGTGCCAGCAGTTTGAGTCAGAACTATGGCTACACCTTC. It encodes CASSLSQNYGYTF.

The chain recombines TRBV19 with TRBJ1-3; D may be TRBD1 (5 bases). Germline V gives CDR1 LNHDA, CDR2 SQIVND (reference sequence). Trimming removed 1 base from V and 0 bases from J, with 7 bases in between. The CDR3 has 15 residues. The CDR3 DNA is TGTGCCAGTAGTATAGGACAGAACTCTGGAAACACCATATATTTT. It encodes CASSIGQNSGNTIYF. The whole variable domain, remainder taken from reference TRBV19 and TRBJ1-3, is DGGITQSPKYLFRKEGQNVTLSCEQNLNHDAMYWYRQDPGQGLRLIYYSQIVNDFQKGDIAEGYSVSREKKESFPLTVTSAQKNPTAFYLCASSIGQNSGNTIYFGEGSWLTVV.

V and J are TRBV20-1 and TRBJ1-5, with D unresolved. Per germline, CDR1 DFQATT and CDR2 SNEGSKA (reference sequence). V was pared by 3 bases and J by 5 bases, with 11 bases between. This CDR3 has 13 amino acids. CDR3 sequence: CSARGQWDQPQHF. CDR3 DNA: TGCAGTGCTAGGGGTCAATGGGATCAGCCCCAGCATTTT.

Written as DNA, the CDR3 is TGTGCCAGCAGCGTATTCTCCTCTGGAAACACCATATATTTT. Translated, it gives CASSVFSSGNTIYF. V usage is TRBV9 and J usage is TRBJ1-3; D gene ambiguous. The ends were cut back, 1 base at V and 0 bases at J, with 5 bases in the middle. The CDR3 spans 14 residues. CDR1 is SGDLS and CDR2 is YYNGEE in the germline V gene.

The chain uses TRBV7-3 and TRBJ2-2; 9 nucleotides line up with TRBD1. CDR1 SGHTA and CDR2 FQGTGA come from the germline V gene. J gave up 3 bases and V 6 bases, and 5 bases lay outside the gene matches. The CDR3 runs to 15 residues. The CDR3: CASSAGTGYTGELFF. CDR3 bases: TGTGCCAGCAGTGCCGGGACAGGGTACACCGGGGAGCTGTTTTTT.

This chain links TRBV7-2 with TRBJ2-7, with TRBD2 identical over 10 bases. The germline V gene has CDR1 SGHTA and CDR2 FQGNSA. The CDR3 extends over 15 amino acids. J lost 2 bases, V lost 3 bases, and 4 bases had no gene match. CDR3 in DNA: TGTGCCAGCAGCTTCCTAGCGGGAGCGACCTACGAGCAGTACTTC. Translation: CASSFLAGATYEQYF.

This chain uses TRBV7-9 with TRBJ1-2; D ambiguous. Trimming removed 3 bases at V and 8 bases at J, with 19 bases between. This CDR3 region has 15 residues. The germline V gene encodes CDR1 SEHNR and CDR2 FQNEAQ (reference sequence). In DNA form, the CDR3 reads TGTGCCAGCAGCTTTTTCTTTCAGGCCACGGAGGGCTACACCTTC. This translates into CASSFFFQATEGYTF. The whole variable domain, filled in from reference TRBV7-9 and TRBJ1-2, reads DTGVSQNPRHKITKRGQNVTFRCDPISEHNRLYWYRQTLGQGPEFLTYFQNEAQLEKSRLLSDRFSAERPKGSFSTLEIQRTEQGDSAMYLCASSFFFQATEGYTFGSGTRLTVV.

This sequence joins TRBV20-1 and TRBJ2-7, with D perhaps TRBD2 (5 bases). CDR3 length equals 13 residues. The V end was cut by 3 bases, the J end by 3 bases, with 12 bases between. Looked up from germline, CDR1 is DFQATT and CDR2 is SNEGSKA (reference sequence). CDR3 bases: TGCAGTGCTAGGGGATTCGGGAACTACGAGCAGTACTTC. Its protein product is CSARGFGNYEQYF.

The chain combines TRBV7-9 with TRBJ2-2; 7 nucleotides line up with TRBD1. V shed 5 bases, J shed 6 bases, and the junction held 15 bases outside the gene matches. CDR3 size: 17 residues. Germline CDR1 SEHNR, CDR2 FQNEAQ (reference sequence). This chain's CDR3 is CASSQDRGQSGAGELFF. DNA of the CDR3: TGTGCCAGCAGCCAAGATCGGGGACAGAGTGGTGCCGGGGAGCTGTTTTTT.

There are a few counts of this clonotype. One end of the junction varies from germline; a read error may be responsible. This CDR3 is CASSEEGWSPLHF. In nucleotides, the CDR3 is TGTGCCAGCAGTGAGGAGGGGTGGTCACCCCTCCACTTT. This chain links TRBV10-3 with TRBJ1-6; D is perhaps TRBD1 (5 bases). The length of the CDR3 is 13 residues. Germline values: CDR1 ENHRY, CDR2 SYGVKD.

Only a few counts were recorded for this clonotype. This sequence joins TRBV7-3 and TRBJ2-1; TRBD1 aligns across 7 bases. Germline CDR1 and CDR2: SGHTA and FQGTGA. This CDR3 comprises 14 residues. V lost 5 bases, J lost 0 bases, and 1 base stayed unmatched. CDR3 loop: CASSRDSSYNEQFF. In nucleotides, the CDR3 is TGTGCCAGCAGCCGGGACAGCTCCTACAATGAGCAGTTCTTC.

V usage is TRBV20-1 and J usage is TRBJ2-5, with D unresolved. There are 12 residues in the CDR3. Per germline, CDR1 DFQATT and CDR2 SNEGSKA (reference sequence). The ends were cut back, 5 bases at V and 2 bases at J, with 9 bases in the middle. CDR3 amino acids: CSALRFQETQYF. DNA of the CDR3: TGCAGTGCTCTGCGATTTCAAGAGACCCAGTACTTC.

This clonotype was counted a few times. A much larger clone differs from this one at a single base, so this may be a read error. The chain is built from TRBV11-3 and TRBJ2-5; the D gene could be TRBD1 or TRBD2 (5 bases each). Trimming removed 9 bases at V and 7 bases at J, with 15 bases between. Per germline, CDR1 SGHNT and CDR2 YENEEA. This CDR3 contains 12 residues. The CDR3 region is CASSRGQGTQYF. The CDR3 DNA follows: TGTGCCAGTTCTCGGGGCCAGGGGACCCAGTACTTC.

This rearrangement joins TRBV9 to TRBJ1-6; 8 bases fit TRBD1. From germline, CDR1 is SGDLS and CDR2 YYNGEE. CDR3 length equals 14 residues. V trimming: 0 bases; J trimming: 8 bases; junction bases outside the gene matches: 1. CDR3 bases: TGTGCCAGCAGCGTAGAGGGACAGGATTCACCCCTCCACTTT. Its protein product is CASSVEGQDSPLHF.

CDR3 DNA sequence: TGCAGTGCTAATTCCCCCTTATGGACTAACTATGGCTACACCTTC. As protein: CSANSPLWTNYGYTF. The rearrangement joins TRBV20-1 to TRBJ1-2; D gene ambiguous. The germline V gene encodes CDR1 DFQATT and CDR2 SNEGSKA (reference sequence). V was trimmed by 4 bases and J by 0 bases, leaving 15 bases between them. The CDR3 length is 15 residues.

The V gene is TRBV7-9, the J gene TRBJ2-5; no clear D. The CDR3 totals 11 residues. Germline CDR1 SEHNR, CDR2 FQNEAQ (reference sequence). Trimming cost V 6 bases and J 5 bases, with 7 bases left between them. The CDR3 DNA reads TGTGCCAGCAGTTGGGCCGAGACCCAGTACTTC. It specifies CASSWAETQYF.

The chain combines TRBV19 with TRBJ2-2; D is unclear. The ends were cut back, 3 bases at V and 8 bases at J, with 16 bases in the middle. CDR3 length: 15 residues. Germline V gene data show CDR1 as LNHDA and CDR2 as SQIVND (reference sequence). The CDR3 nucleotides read TGTGCCAGTAGTATCCGCGGACCCCGTGGGGGGGAGCTGTTTTTT. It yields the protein CASSIRGPRGGELFF. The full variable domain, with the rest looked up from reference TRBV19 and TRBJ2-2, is DGGITQSPKYLFRKEGQNVTLSCEQNLNHDAMYWYRQDPGQGLRLIYYSQIVNDFQKGDIAEGYSVSREKKESFPLTVTSAQKNPTAFYLCASSIRGPRGGELFFGEGSRLTVL.

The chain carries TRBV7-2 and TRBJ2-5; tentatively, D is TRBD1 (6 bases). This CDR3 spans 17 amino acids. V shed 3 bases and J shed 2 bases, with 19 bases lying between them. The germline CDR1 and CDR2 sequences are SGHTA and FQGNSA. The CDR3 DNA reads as TGTGCCAGCAGCTTGAGTTTTAAGTGGACAGAACAAGAGACCCAGTACTTC. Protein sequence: CASSLSFKWTEQETQYF.

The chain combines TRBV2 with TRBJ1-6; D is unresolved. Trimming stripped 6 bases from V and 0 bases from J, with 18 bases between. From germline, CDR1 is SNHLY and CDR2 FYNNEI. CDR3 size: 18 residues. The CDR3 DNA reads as TGTGCCAGCAGGTCCAACGGACCTAGAATCTCCTATAATTCACCCCTCCACTTT. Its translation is CASRSNGPRISYNSPLHF.

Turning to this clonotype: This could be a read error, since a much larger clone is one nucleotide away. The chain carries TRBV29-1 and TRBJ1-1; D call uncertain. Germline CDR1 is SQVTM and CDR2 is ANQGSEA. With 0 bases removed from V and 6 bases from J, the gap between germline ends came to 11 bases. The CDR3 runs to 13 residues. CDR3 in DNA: TGCAGCGTTGAAGAGGGAGAGGACGCTGAAGCTTTCTTT. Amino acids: CSVEEGEDAEAFF.

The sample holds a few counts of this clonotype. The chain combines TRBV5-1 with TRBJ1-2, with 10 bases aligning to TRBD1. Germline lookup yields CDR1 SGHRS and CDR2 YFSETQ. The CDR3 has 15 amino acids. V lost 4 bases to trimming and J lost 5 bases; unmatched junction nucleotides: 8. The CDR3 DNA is TGCGCCAGCAGCCCGGGGGACAGGGGACGGTATGGCTACACCTTC. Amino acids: CASSPGDRGRYGYTF.

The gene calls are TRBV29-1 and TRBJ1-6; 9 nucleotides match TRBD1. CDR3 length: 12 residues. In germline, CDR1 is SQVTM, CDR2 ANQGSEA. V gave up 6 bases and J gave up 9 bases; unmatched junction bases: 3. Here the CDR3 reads CSVQGAGSPLHF. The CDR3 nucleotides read TGCAGCGTACAGGGGGCCGGTTCACCCCTCCACTTT. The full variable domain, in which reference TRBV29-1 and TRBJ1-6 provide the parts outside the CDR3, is SAVISQKPSRDICQRGTSLTIQCQVDSQVTMMFWYRQQPGQSLTLIATANQGSEATYESGFVIDKFPISRPNLTFSTLTVSNMSPEDSSIYLCSVQGAGSPLHFGNGTRLTVT.

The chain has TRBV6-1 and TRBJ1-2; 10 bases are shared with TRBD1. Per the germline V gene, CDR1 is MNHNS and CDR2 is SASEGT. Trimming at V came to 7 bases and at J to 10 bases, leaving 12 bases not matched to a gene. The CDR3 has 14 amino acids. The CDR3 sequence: CASTTFRDRGDYTF. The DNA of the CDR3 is TGTGCCAGCACCACATTCCGGGACAGGGGTGACTACACCTTC.

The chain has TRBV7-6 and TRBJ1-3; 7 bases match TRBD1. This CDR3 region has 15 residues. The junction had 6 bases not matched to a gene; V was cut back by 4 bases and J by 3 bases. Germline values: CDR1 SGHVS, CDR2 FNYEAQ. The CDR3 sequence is CASSSQGGYGNTIYF. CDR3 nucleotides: TGTGCCAGCAGCTCCCAGGGGGGTTATGGAAACACCATATATTTT.